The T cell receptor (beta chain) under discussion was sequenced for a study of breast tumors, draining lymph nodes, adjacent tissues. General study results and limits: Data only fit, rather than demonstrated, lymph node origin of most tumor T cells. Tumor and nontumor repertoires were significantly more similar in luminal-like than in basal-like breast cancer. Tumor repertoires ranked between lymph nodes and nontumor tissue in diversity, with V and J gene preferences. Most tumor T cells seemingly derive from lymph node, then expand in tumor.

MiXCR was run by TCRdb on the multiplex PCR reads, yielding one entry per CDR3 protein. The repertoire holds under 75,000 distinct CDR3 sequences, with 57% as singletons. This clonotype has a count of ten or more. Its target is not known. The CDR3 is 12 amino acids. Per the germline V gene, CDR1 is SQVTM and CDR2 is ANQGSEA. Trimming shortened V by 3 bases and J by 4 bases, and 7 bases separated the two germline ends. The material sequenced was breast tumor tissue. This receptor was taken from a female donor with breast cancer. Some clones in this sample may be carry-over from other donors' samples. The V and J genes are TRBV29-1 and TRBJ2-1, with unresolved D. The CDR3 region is CSVEHGYNEQFF. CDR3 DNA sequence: TGCAGCGTTGAGCATGGATACAATGAGCAGTTCTTC.